The 20 T cell receptor beta chains given below trace back to one sample, sequenced in a study of spatial heterogeneity in lung cancer. Sample time point: sample taken at primary tumor resection. Whole RNA, which was extracted from tumor, nontumor lung tissue or frozen PBMC, was sequenced without any cell sorting. TCRdb analysed the 5' RACE reads with MiXCR anew, one entry per CDR3 protein. Of 85,000 to 100,000 distinct CDR3 sequences listed, about an eighth were seen once; the top ten hold over 40%. The sample here was PBMCs, taken at surgery. These receptors were obtained from a male donor with early-stage non-small cell lung cancer.

On this clonotype: Germline is not matched at one junction end, which may reflect a read error. CDR3 region: CASSIDGQQPQLF. The CDR3 coding sequence is TGTGCCAGTAGCATTGACGGACAGCAGCCCCAGCTTTTT. This chain uses TRBV19 with TRBJ1-5; TRBD1 might be the D (6 bases). The CDR3 is made up of 13 amino acids. Germline CDR1 is LNHDA and CDR2 is SQIVND (reference sequence).

This clonotype occurred many times. This chain joins TRBV7-3 and TRBJ1-5, with D uncertain. Germline values: CDR1 SGHTA, CDR2 FQGTGA. The V end was cut by 3 bases, the J end by 5 bases, with 8 bases between. The CDR3 is 13 amino acids. The DNA of the CDR3 is TGTGCCAGCAGCTTCTCAATCTATCAGCCCCAGCATTTT. It encodes CASSFSIYQPQHF.

This rearrangement joins TRBV7-3 to TRBJ2-2; a possible D gene is TRBD1 (5 bases). Trimming removed 5 bases from V and 2 bases from J, with 15 bases in between. The length of the CDR3 is 16 residues. Germline values: CDR1 SGHTA, CDR2 FQGTGA. The CDR3 bases are TGTGCCAGCAGCCCCGGTGGGGCTAGAAACACCGGGGAGCTGTTTTTT. Translating gives CASSPGGARNTGELFF.

In this sample, this clonotype turned up a few times. This chain uses TRBV29-1 with TRBJ1-6; TRBD1 agrees at 7 bases. The CDR3 has 16 residues. Germline V lookup: CDR1 SQVTM, CDR2 ANQGSEA. V shed 0 bases and J 7 bases; nucleotides not matched to a gene: 9. CDR3 in amino acids: CSVEDPWDSANSPLHF. The CDR3 DNA reads TGCAGCGTTGAAGATCCCTGGGACAGCGCCAATTCACCCCTCCACTTT.

The V gene is TRBV18, the J gene TRBJ2-3, with D possibly TRBD2 on 5 matching bases. The CDR3 runs 17 residues. The germline CDR1 and CDR2 sequences are KGHSH and LQKENI. V was trimmed by 6 bases and J by 3 bases, leaving 22 bases between them. DNA of the CDR3: TGTGCCAGCTCTCCCCTTCAGACTACACGACTTACAGATACGCAGTATTTT. It codes for CASSPLQTTRLTDTQYF.

This rearrangement joins TRBV6-5 to TRBJ1-2; TRBD1 is a possible D gene (5 bases). The CDR3 runs to 14 residues. V lost 0 bases and J lost 8, with 13 bases in between. Germline V gives CDR1 MNHEY, CDR2 SVGAGI. In nucleotides, the CDR3 is TGTGCCAGCAGTTACTCGGGGCCCCGGTCAGGCTACACCTTC. The encoded protein is CASSYSGPRSGYTF.

CDR3 DNA: TGCAGCGGGGGACAGTCATACAATGAGCAGTTCTTC. This sequence encodes CSGGQSYNEQFF. The V and J genes are TRBV29-1 and TRBJ2-1; TRBD1 matches 7 bases. The CDR3 is 12 amino acids. V shed 7 bases, J shed 4 bases, and the junction held 4 bases outside the gene matches. Germline CDR1 is SQVTM and CDR2 is ANQGSEA.

This clonotype was detected only a few times. The DNA of the CDR3 is TGTGCCAGCAGTGGGGGGACCGGGTCATACAATGAGCAGTTCTTC. It encodes CASSGGTGSYNEQFF. V gene TRBV6-1 combines with J gene TRBJ2-1; the D call may be TRBD1 or TRBD2 (5 bases each). CDR3 length: 15 residues. Trimming left V 4 bases short and J 4 bases short, with 14 bases between. Germline V gene lookup returns CDR1 MNHNS and CDR2 SASEGT.

The chain couples TRBV5-1 to TRBJ2-7, with D possibly TRBD2 on 6 matching bases. Germline V CDR1 and CDR2: SGHRS, YFSETQ. The CDR3 totals 13 residues. Trimming took 5 bases from V and 4 from J, leaving 13 bases between them. CDR3 amino acids: CASSTGVGYEQYF. As DNA, the CDR3 is TGCGCCAGCAGTACGGGAGTAGGGTACGAGCAGTACTTC.

The chain uses TRBV6-1 and TRBJ1-1, with TRBD1 as a possible D gene (5 bases). Germline values: CDR1 MNHNS, CDR2 SASEGT. The V and J ends lost 5 bases and 5 bases respectively, with 18 bases between them. The CDR3 is 15 residues long. The chain's CDR3 is CASSLAYRIDTEAFF. The DNA for the CDR3 is TGTGCCAGCAGTCTCGCATACAGGATAGATACTGAAGCTTTCTTT.

This clonotype was counted many times. J is TRBJ2-5 and V is TRBV28; 8 positions match TRBD1. The V segment lost 5 bases and the J segment 2 bases; nucleotides outside the gene matches: 4. The CDR3 runs 14 residues. Germline values: CDR1 MDHEN, CDR2 SYDVKM. CDR3 region: CASSVQGVQETQYF. In DNA form, the CDR3 reads TGTGCCAGCAGTGTACAGGGGGTTCAAGAGACCCAGTACTTC. Together with reference TRBV28 and TRBJ2-5, the CDR3 gives the full variable domain: DVKVTQSSRYLVKRTGEKVFLECVQDMDHENMFWYRQDPGLGLRLIYFSYDVKMKEKGDIPEGYSVSREKKERFSLILESASTNQTSMYLCASSVQGVQETQYFGPGTRLLVL.

This clonotype was counted a few times. This chain joins TRBV29-1 and TRBJ1-1; D may be TRBD1 (5 bases). Germline CDR1 is SQVTM and CDR2 is ANQGSEA. The CDR3 is 13 amino acids. The ends were cut back, 1 base at V and 2 bases at J, with 8 bases in the middle. The chain's CDR3 is CSVEGTPNTEAFF. In DNA, the CDR3 is TGCAGCGTTGAAGGGACACCAAACACTGAAGCTTTCTTT. Full variable domain (missing parts from reference TRBV29-1 and TRBJ1-1): SAVISQKPSRDICQRGTSLTIQCQVDSQVTMMFWYRQQPGQSLTLIATANQGSEATYESGFVIDKFPISRPNLTFSTLTVSNMSPEDSSIYLCSVEGTPNTEAFFGQGTRLTVV.

This clonotype has just a few counts. CDR3 coding DNA: TGTGCCAGCAGTCGAGGGGTCCGGCCGGAAAAACTGTTTTTT. Translated, it gives CASSRGVRPEKLFF. This chain links TRBV12-3 or TRBV12-4 with TRBJ1-4, with TRBD1 as a possible D gene (5 bases). The CDR3 sequence is 14 residues long. The ends were cut back, 5 bases at V and 8 bases at J, with 15 bases in the middle.

This clonotype showed up just a few times. The V call is TRBV11-2, the J call TRBJ2-1; 9 bases line up with TRBD2. CDR1 is SGHAT, CDR2 FQNNGV, per germline. This CDR3 is 15 amino acids long. The J segment lost 9 bases and the V segment lost 5 bases, leaving 11 bases of the junction unmatched. The DNA of the CDR3 is TGTGCCAGCAGCCCTGAAGTAGCGGGAGAAGGTGAGCAGTTCTTC. This encodes CASSPEVAGEGEQFF.

This clonotype turned up a few times. V gene TRBV27 combines with J gene TRBJ2-5; D may be TRBD1 or TRBD2 (5 bases each). Looked up from germline, CDR1 is MNHEY and CDR2 is SMNVEV (reference sequence). V lost 5 bases and J 4 bases, leaving 14 bases between the germline ends. The CDR3 runs to 14 residues. DNA of the CDR3: TGTGCCAGCAGTCCTCCGGGACGGCCAGAGACCCAGTACTTC. This sequence encodes CASSPPGRPETQYF.

In DNA form, the CDR3 reads TGTGCCAGTAGTAGGGGCTATAGCAATCAGCCCCAGCATTTT. Translating it yields CASSRGYSNQPQHF. This chain links TRBV19 with TRBJ1-5, with D possibly matching TRBD1 (5 bases). This CDR3 is built from 14 residues. Looked up from germline, CDR1 is LNHDA and CDR2 is SQIVND (reference sequence). V shed 4 bases and J shed 0 bases, with 7 bases lying between them. Together with reference TRBV19 and TRBJ1-5, the CDR3 gives the full variable domain: DGGITQSPKYLFRKEGQNVTLSCEQNLNHDAMYWYRQDPGQGLRLIYYSQIVNDFQKGDIAEGYSVSREKKESFPLTVTSAQKNPTAFYLCASSRGYSNQPQHFGDGTRLSIL.

The chain has TRBV7-2 and TRBJ2-6; TRBD1 or TRBD2 may be the D gene (6 bases each). CDR3 length: 18 residues. Germline CDR1 reads SGHTA; CDR2 reads FQGNSA. V was cut by 5 bases and J by 0 bases, with 17 bases left in between. The CDR3 DNA reads TGTGCCAGCAGCCCTTTGAGGGGGGCCTACTCTGGGGCCAACGTCCTGACTTTC. Translated, it gives CASSPLRGAYSGANVLTF.

This clonotype was seen a handful of times. The J gene is TRBJ2-7, the V gene TRBV7-9; 16 bases line up with TRBD2. The trim removed 7 bases at V and 1 base at J, leaving 10 bases unmatched. The CDR3 length is 18 residues. Germline CDR1 and CDR2: SEHNR and FQNEAQ (reference sequence). The CDR3 is CASTRLGTSGGASYEQYF. CDR3 coding DNA: TGTGCCAGCACCAGACTCGGGACTAGCGGGGGGGCTTCCTACGAGCAGTACTTC. Supplemented by reference TRBV7-9 and TRBJ2-7, the full variable domain reads DTGVSQNPRHKITKRGQNVTFRCDPISEHNRLYWYRQTLGQGPEFLTYFQNEAQLEKSRLLSDRFSAERPKGSFSTLEIQRTEQGDSAMYLCASTRLGTSGGASYEQYFGPGTRLTVT.

The chain is built from TRBV6-5 and TRBJ1-1; D not resolved. V was clipped by 0 bases and J by 1 base, with 12 bases between them. This CDR3 spans 16 amino acids. Germline CDR1 reads MNHEY; CDR2 reads SVGAGI. The CDR3 nucleotides read TGTGCCAGCAGTTACTCGCGGGGAACCCAGAACACTGAAGCTTTCTTT. This gives the protein CASSYSRGTQNTEAFF.

This clonotype showed up just a few times. The rearrangement joins TRBV29-1 to TRBJ1-2; TRBD1 matches at 7 bases. The CDR3 spans 12 residues. The germline CDR1 and CDR2 sequences are SQVTM and ANQGSEA. V was clipped by 5 bases and J by 8 bases; unmatched bases: 8. This CDR3 reads CSVTRTGLGYTF. The CDR3 coding sequence is TGCAGCGTTACACGGACAGGTCTGGGCTACACCTTC.